A selection of T cell receptor beta chains follows, all from one sample in a study of T cells expressing NK-cell markers. TCRdb reprocessed the 5' RACE reads and keeps a single row for each CDR3 protein, giving no DNA. The sample has about 260,000 distinct CDR3 sequences. Sequenced: blood T cells: a sorted CD56 or NKG2C T cell subset, CD4+ or CD8+ T cells, or bulk PBMC T cells (not recorded which). These receptor sequences come from a man aged 18 to 29 in good health. Both conserved end residues are part of each CDR3. Each record gives: J gene, V gene, CDR3 protein.

TRBJ2-1	TRBV10-3	CAISDPDRDPSKRQFF
TRBJ2-2	TRBV12-5	CASGLVVSRLAGTANTGELFF
TRBJ2-1	TRBV20-1	CSASSQRLEDEQFF
TRBJ2-1	TRBV7-2	CASSFNTREQFF
TRBJ1-2	TRBV6-5	CASGTGTGGLGYTF
TRBJ2-1	TRBV5-1	CASSFREQGSMDEQFF
TRBJ2-1	TRBV12-3/TRBV12-4	CASSRLAGGVGSYNEQFF
TRBJ2-1	TRBV5-1	CASSLEYGTPGEQFF
TRBJ2-3	TRBV5-6	CASSKTGTGTDTQYF
TRBJ1-1	TRBV7-2	CASSLGWGATEAFF
TRBJ2-3	TRBV5-5	CASSWPLLSSSTDTQYF
TRBJ1-4	TRBV20-1	CSARVGRRGTENEELFF
TRBJ2-1	TRBV19	CASSIPGTGIYNEQFF
TRBJ2-2	TRBV24-1	CATSTVISGAGELFF
TRBJ2-3	TRBV10-1	CASSAGTVTDTQYF
TRBJ2-5	TRBV5-5	CASSSYRDLGMAQETQYF
TRBJ2-3	TRBV5-1	CASSSPDQTQKYF
TRBJ2-5	TRBV9	CASSPSWGETQYF
TRBJ2-1	TRBV25-1	CASSEWGQGVIDEQFF
TRBJ2-1	TRBV19	CASSTKKTSNDEQFF
TRBJ2-5	TRBV7-2	CASSLRGGGETQYF
TRBJ2-3	TRBV20-1	CSARVPQKGDTQYF
TRBJ2-3	TRBV29-1	CSVETKGRRFDTQYF
TRBJ2-1	TRBV15	CATSRGGTSGSDEQFF
TRBJ2-2	TRBV25-1	CASSVTGSSTGELFF
TRBJ1-1	TRBV29-1	CSGGGVSAEAFF
TRBJ1-6	TRBV20-1	CSAREGQSLGALHF
TRBJ2-7	TRBV9	CASSVGTSGPKSYEQYF
TRBJ2-5	TRBV20-1	CSAGTVNPETQYF
TRBJ1-1	TRBV29-1	CSVAIAGHTEAFF
TRBJ1-5	TRBV24-1	CATSDAGTVDQPQHF
TRBJ1-1	TRBV5-1	CASKERTGMANTEAFF
TRBJ2-1	TRBV20-1	CSASPTWGRARNEQFF
TRBJ2-3	TRBV20-1	CSARRTGWGDTQYF
TRBJ1-1	TRBV4-3	CASSQEEALMNTEAFF